The entry below describes one TCR beta chain. This entry belongs to a study of OX40 agonist ivuxolimab in advanced cancers. Looking at the study overall: Every patient in dose escalation had hepatocellular carcinoma, melanoma, renal cell or head and neck cancer.

The repertoire was sequenced with immunoSEQ multiplex PCR; TCRdb's copy has only in-frame clones and lacks some. The sample includes tens of thousands of clones, 65% to 85% of them seen just once. CDR1 and CDR2 from the germline V gene are SGHTA and FQGTGA. Trimming cost V 2 bases and J 4 bases; bases outside gene matches: 6. The CDR3 loop spans 15 amino acids. This TCR derives from an adult with an advanced solid tumor such as melanoma, head and neck, liver or kidney cancer. Sequenced material: CD4+ or CD8+ T cells sorted from blood, taken in a trial of the OX40 agonist ivuxolimab. This chain uses TRBV7-3 with TRBJ2-3; 7 nucleotides align to TRBD2. The CDR3 DNA sequence: TGTGCCAGCAGCTTAGGACTAGGGTACGCAGATACGCAGTATTTT. Translating gives CASSLGLGYADTQYF.